This T cell receptor (beta chain) came from a study of T-cell memory formation after mild COVID-19. Each CDR3 protein gets one entry after TCRdb re-called the 5' RACE reads with MiXCR. The table shows around 320,000 distinct CDR3 sequences, with over 11% occurring only once. V was cut by 4 bases and J by 0 bases, with 12 bases left in between. This CDR3 is built from 15 residues. Germline values: CDR1 SGHTA, CDR2 FQGNSA. Findings and limits, study-wide: Some responding clones appeared in pre-infection memory, suggesting cross-reactive memory joined.

This clonotype was counted a few times. Antigen specificity is unknown. This clonotype originated in a man younger than 30 who had mild COVID-19 (a few samples of this study predate the infection). Cell type and time point are not known. The source material was PBMCs or a T cell subset sorted from them (not recorded which). The chain uses TRBV7-2 and TRBJ1-2; no reliable D call. The CDR3 loop is CASSYGSVANYGYTF. The CDR3, as DNA: TGTGCCAGCAGCTATGGGTCGGTAGCTAACTATGGCTACACCTTC.